Listed here are 17 T cell receptor beta chains from one sample, sequenced in a study of blood T cell repertoires in COVID-19. Data came from immunoSEQ multiplex PCR; TCRdb stores just in-frame clones and leaves some out. Here the sample spans 150,000 to 200,000 clones, 79% being singletons. Sequenced material: peripheral blood. All receptors come from a man in his fifties or sixties with active or convalescent COVID-19.

The J gene is TRBJ2-1, the V gene TRBV9; no reliable D call. Germline CDR1 reads SGDLS; CDR2 reads YYNGEE. Trimming shortened V by 0 bases and J by 3 bases, and 10 bases separated the two germline ends. The CDR3 runs to 15 residues. The CDR3 nucleotides are TGTGCCAGCAGCGTAGGAGTGATTGTCTACAATGAGCAGTTCTTC. This encodes CASSVGVIVYNEQFF.

This clone was observed once. The chain combines TRBV6-2 or TRBV6-3 with TRBJ2-7, with D perhaps matching TRBD1 (5 bases). This CDR3 comprises 13 residues. Germline V CDR1 and CDR2: MNHEY, SVGEGT. Trimming pared 6 bases from V and 7 bases from J, leaving 16 bases between. CDR3 nucleotide sequence: TGTGCCAGCAGCCTAGGGGCCCAGACAGAGCAGTACTTC. This codes for CASSLGAQTEQYF.

This clone was seen a single time. The V gene is TRBV28, the J gene TRBJ2-1, with TRBD1 as a possible D gene (6 bases). The CDR3 runs to 13 residues. The V end was cut by 6 bases, the J end by 7 bases, with 13 bases between. Germline V gene sequence: CDR1 MDHEN, CDR2 SYDVKM. The CDR3 region is CASRGQGKNEQFF. The DNA of the CDR3 is TGTGCCAGCAGAGGGCAGGGGAAGAATGAGCAGTTCTTC.

The CDR3 sequence: CASSPGGRRNQPQHF. The CDR3 coding sequence is TGTGCCAGCAGCCCCGGAGGGAGGCGCAATCAGCCCCAGCATTTT. The V call is TRBV7-2, the J call TRBJ1-5; D not resolved. Trimming removed 5 bases from V and 2 bases from J, with 13 bases in between. Germline CDR1 and CDR2: SGHTA and FQGNSA. CDR3 size: 15 residues.

The chain employs TRBV7-6 and TRBJ1-4; D is possibly TRBD1 (6 bases). This CDR3 comprises 15 residues. CDR1 SGHVS and CDR2 FNYEAQ come from the germline V gene. The V end was cut by 5 bases, the J end by 6 bases, with 16 bases between. The CDR3, as DNA: TGTGCCAGCAGCCCAGCACAGGGACTAGATGAAAAACTGTTTTTT. It is translated as CASSPAQGLDEKLFF.

V and J are TRBV27 and TRBJ2-5; 8 bases match TRBD2. The CDR3 totals 16 residues. V shed 5 bases, J shed 4 bases, and the junction held 12 bases outside the gene matches. Germline V gives CDR1 MNHEY, CDR2 SMNVEV (reference sequence). The DNA for the CDR3 is TGTGCCAGCAGTCTTAAAGCGGGAGTAGTGGGAGAGACCCAGTACTTC. Its protein product is CASSLKAGVVGETQYF.

CDR3 nucleotide sequence: TGTGCCAGCAAGAAGGCAGGCGTATATGGCTACACCTTC. Translating it yields CASKKAGVYGYTF. This chain uses TRBV6-5 with TRBJ1-2; no clear D gene. Germline V CDR1 and CDR2: MNHEY, SVGAGI. This CDR3 is 13 amino acids long. Between the trimmed V and J ends, which lost 7 bases and 5 bases, there was a span of 14 bases.

The chain employs TRBV6-2 or TRBV6-3 and TRBJ2-1; 8 nucleotides align to TRBD2. The trim removed 2 bases at V and 4 bases at J, leaving 7 bases unmatched. The CDR3 has 16 amino acids. From germline, CDR1 is MNHEY and CDR2 SVGEGT. The CDR3, as DNA: TGTGCCAGCAGTTACCCCACTAGCGGATATTACAATGAGCAGTTCTTC. It translates to CASSYPTSGYYNEQFF.

The table lists this clone with many counts. The chain joins TRBV19 to TRBJ2-7; D possibly corresponds to TRBD2 (5 bases). CDR1 and CDR2 (germline): LNHDA, SQIVND (reference sequence). Trimming pared 4 bases from V and 1 base from J, leaving 14 bases between. This CDR3 is 15 amino acids long. The CDR3 loop is CASSTSNSVSYEQYF. CDR3 DNA sequence: TGTGCCAGTAGTACCTCGAATAGCGTGTCCTACGAGCAGTACTTC.

V gene TRBV7-9 combines with J gene TRBJ2-7; D gene unclear. The CDR3 spans 14 residues. Germline V gene data show CDR1 as SEHNR and CDR2 as FQNEAQ (reference sequence). V lost 5 bases, J lost 2 bases, and 13 bases lay in between. As DNA, the CDR3 is TGTGCCAGCAGCGACTCTACAACGACCTACGAGCAGTACTTC. It specifies CASSDSTTTYEQYF.

This clone was counted a single time. The rearrangement links TRBV28 to TRBJ2-7, with D perhaps TRBD1 (5 bases). The ends were cut back, 6 bases at V and 0 bases at J, with 9 bases in the middle. The CDR3 contains 13 residues. Germline-derived CDR1 and CDR2 are MDHEN and SYDVKM. The chain's CDR3 is CASSPDTSYEQYF. CDR3 bases: TGTGCCAGCAGCCCGGACACCTCCTACGAGCAGTACTTC.

Points on this clone: One junction end disagrees with the germline gene, perhaps due to a read error. The chain couples TRBV19 to TRBJ1-5; possible D gene TRBD1, 6 bases. The CDR3 totals 13 residues. Germline V gene lookup returns CDR1 LNHDA and CDR2 SQIVND (reference sequence). Written as DNA, the CDR3 is TGTGCCAGTAGTCTAGACAGGATCCAGCCCCAGCATTTT. Translating it yields CASSLDRIQPQHF.

In this sample, this clone turned up a few times. The chain carries TRBV18 and TRBJ2-3, with 8 nucleotides matching TRBD2. The CDR3 has 15 residues. Germline lookup yields CDR1 KGHSH and CDR2 LQKENI. Trimming cost V 5 bases and J 0 bases; bases outside gene matches: 4. CDR3 bases: TGTGCCAGCTCATTAGCGGGACACAGCACAGATACGCAGTATTTT. Protein sequence: CASSLAGHSTDTQYF.

This clone is a singleton in its sample. CDR3 protein: CASSGDRDQPQHF. Here the CDR3 DNA reads TGTGCCAGCTCAGGGGACAGGGATCAGCCCCAGCATTTT. V is TRBV18 and J is TRBJ1-5, with 9 bases aligning to TRBD1. The ends lost 5 bases at V and 5 bases at J; junction bases unmatched: 1. From germline, CDR1 is KGHSH and CDR2 LQKENI. The CDR3 sequence is 13 residues long.

J is TRBJ2-1 and V is TRBV5-4; D possibly corresponds to TRBD2 (6 bases). V lost 0 bases and J 3 bases, leaving 10 bases between the germline ends. The length of the CDR3 is 15 residues. Germline V CDR1 and CDR2: SGHNT, YYREEE (reference sequence). This chain's CDR3 is CASSLAGTYYNEQFF. The DNA for the CDR3 is TGTGCCAGCAGCTTGGCCGGGACTTACTACAATGAGCAGTTCTTC. The whole variable domain, filled in from reference TRBV5-4 and TRBJ2-1, reads ETGVTQSPTHLIKTRGQQVTLRCSSQSGHNTVSWYQQALGQGPQFIFQYYREEENGRGNFPPRFSGLQFPNYSSELNVNALELDDSALYLCASSLAGTYYNEQFFGPGTRLTVL.

The rearrangement links TRBV11-2 to TRBJ2-5, with 12 bases that match TRBD2. Germline V gene sequence: CDR1 SGHAT, CDR2 FQNNGV. V lost 3 bases, J lost 1 base, and 6 bases stayed unmatched. CDR3 length: 17 residues. The CDR3 sequence is CASSFGLAGYTQETQYF. The CDR3 nucleotides read TGTGCCAGCAGCTTCGGACTAGCGGGATACACCCAAGAGACCCAGTACTTC.

CDR3: CASSSGTSTDTQYF. The DNA for the CDR3 is TGTGCCAGCAGTTCAGGAACGAGCACAGATACGCAGTATTTT. The chain carries TRBV28 and TRBJ2-3; D is ambiguous. Trimming took off 4 bases at V and 0 bases at J, with 8 bases between the two ends. CDR1 is MDHEN, CDR2 SYDVKM, per germline. CDR3 length equals 14 residues.